The clone carrying this TCR beta chain was found a few times. Its antigen is unknown. An end of the junction differs from the germline gene, which may be a read error. Clones were read by immunoSEQ multiplex PCR, and TCRdb kept only the in-frame ones, dropping some. The data hold about 98,000 clones, with roughly 84% observed a single time. The CDR3 sequence is 15 residues long. CDR1 is SGHKS and CDR2 is YYEKEE in the germline V gene (reference sequence). This entry belongs to a study of cytomegalovirus exposure and HLA in healthy donors. Study-wide points: The study flagged some 170 TCR beta chains as cytomegalovirus-associated.

The TCR comes from a man between 18 and 29 years old in good health and CMV-seropositive. This chain uses TRBV5-5 with TRBJ2-5; 9 nucleotides agree with TRBD1. Sample: PBMCs. CDR3 amino acids: CASSHEGTGRETQYF. CDR3 DNA: TGCGCCAGCAGCCATGAGGGGACAGGGAGAGAGACCCAGTACTTC.